Presented here are 15 T cell receptor beta chains from one specimen sequenced in a study of tumor and adjacent non-tumor tissue in lung cancer. The template was RNA from unsorted bulk tissue. A modified ARM-PCR protocol with three rounds of nested PCR amplified TCRbeta. TCRdb analysed the multiplex PCR reads with MiXCR anew, one entry per CDR3 protein. This table has approximately 75,000 distinct CDR3 sequences, around 77% appearing once. The source material was lung tumor tissue. The receptors originated from a woman between 45 and 60 years old with non-small cell lung cancer.

Remarks on this clonotype: Germline is not matched at one junction end, which may reflect a read error. J is TRBJ1-1 and V is TRBV6-1; D is perhaps TRBD1 (6 bases). The CDR3 has 13 amino acids. Per germline, CDR1 MNHNS and CDR2 SASEGT. CDR3 nucleotides: TGTACCAGCGGGGGCTTTCTAAACACTGAAGCTTTCTTT. Translation gives CTSGGFLNTEAFF.

This clonotype has only one observation. It is likely a read error, because the conserved phenylalanine at the end of the CDR3 is missing. V gene TRBV6-1 combines with J gene TRBJ2-7, with 8 bases lining up with TRBD2. The V segment lost 2 bases and the J segment 4 bases; nucleotides outside the gene matches: 4. The CDR3 sequence is 14 residues long. Germline V gene lookup returns CDR1 MNHNS and CDR2 SASEGT. CDR3 bases: TGTGCCAGCAGTGAATCCACTAGCGGTTACGAGCAGTACTTA. Protein: CASSESTSGYEQYL.

This clonotype was detected once. The germline gene is not matched at one end of the junction; a read error may be the cause. The genes are TRBV6-1 and TRBJ2-5; 7 bases line up with TRBD1. The CDR3 covers 14 residues. Germline values: CDR1 MNHNS, CDR2 SASEGT. CDR3 in DNA: TGTACCAGCGGAGTTACAGGGGATCTAGAGACCCAGTACTTC. Translation gives CTSGVTGDLETQYF.

Regarding this clonotype: A read error may produce the germline difference seen at one junction end. The rearrangement uses TRBV6-1 and TRBJ2-1; D is possibly TRBD1 (6 bases). The CDR3 is made up of 21 amino acids. The germline gives CDR1 MNHNS, CDR2 SASEGT. The chain's CDR3 is CASSEGSPGHIPNSSYNEQFF. The CDR3 region has the DNA TGTGCCAGCAGTGAAGGGTCCCCGGGACACATCCCCAATAGCTCCTACAATGAGCAATTCTTC.

Many counts were recorded for this clonotype. As the CDR3 is not closed by the conserved phenylalanine or tryptophan, this likely results from a read error. The chain couples TRBV10-2 to TRBJ2-6; unclear D gene. CDR1 and CDR2 (germline): WSHSY, SAAADI. V was trimmed by 4 bases and J by 1 base, leaving 5 bases between them. This CDR3 is built from 14 residues. This CDR3 is CASSGGSGANVLTL. CDR3 in DNA: TGCGCCAGCAGTGGAGGATCTGGGGCCAACGTCCTGACTCTC.

Remarks on this clonotype: One junction end does not reproduce the germline sequence, and a read error may be involved. V and J are TRBV29-1 and TRBJ1-3, with D possibly TRBD1 on 5 matching bases. Per the germline V gene, CDR1 is SQVTM and CDR2 is ANQGSEA. This CDR3 has 16 amino acids. The CDR3 here is CSVESPGRDSGDTTYF. For the CDR3, the DNA is TGCAGCGTCGAAAGCCCAGGCAGGGATAGTGGAGACACCACATATTTT.

With regard to this clonotype: The CDR3 carries no conserved terminal phenylalanine or tryptophan, so it likely arises from a read error. Because the CDR3's place on the DNA is in doubt, the DNA is left out and the CDR3 is given as listed by TCRdb. This chain connects TRBV5-1 to TRBJ2-4; the DNA was not compared with TRBD2, the D call given in the table. The germline gives CDR1 SGHRS, CDR2 YFSETQ. The CDR3 is 12 amino acids long, termini counted. CDR3 protein: CTSSLGLAGRYL.

Details on this clonotype: This is likely a read error, given that the CDR3 carries no conserved phenylalanine or tryptophan at its end. The CDR3 sequence is CAISESGTSCYNEQFL. The CDR3 DNA follows: TGTGCCATCAGTGAGTCGGGGACTAGCTGCTACAATGAGCAGTTCTTA. The gene calls are TRBV10-3 and TRBJ2-1, with 9 nucleotides matching TRBD2. This CDR3 is built from 16 residues. After removal of 0 bases from V and 3 bases from J, the junction contained 3 bases not matched to a gene. Per germline, CDR1 ENHRY and CDR2 SYGVKD.

The chain recombines TRBV6-1 with TRBJ2-5, with 7 bases identical to TRBD2. The CDR3 loop spans 14 amino acids. Germline loops: CDR1 MNHNS, CDR2 SASEGT. V gave up 9 bases and J gave up 5 bases; unmatched junction bases: 12. The CDR3 sequence is CASCGAAGWETQYF. The CDR3 DNA is TGTGCCAGTTGTGGAGCAGCGGGATGGGAGACCCAGTACTTC.

Of note for this clonotype: One junction end disagrees with the germline gene, perhaps due to a read error. The chain uses TRBV5-6 and TRBJ2-5; tentatively, D is TRBD1 or TRBD2 (5 bases each). The CDR3 has 15 residues. Germline V lookup: CDR1 SGHDT, CDR2 YYEEEE. The CDR3 DNA is TGTGCCGGCAGCTGGCGGATAGGGATGGGGGAGACCCAATACTTC. Protein sequence: CAGSWRIGMGETQYF. The variable domain in full, completed from reference TRBV5-6 and TRBJ2-5, reads DAGVTQSPTHLIKTRGQQVTLRCSPKSGHDTVSWYQQALGQGPQFIFQYYEEEERQRGNFPDRFSGHQFPNYSSELNVNALLLGDSALYLCAGSWRIGMGETQYFGPGTRLLVL.

Comment on this clonotype: The germline gene is not matched at one end of the junction; a read error may be the cause. This chain joins TRBV28 and TRBJ2-7; D remains unclear. The CDR3 is made up of 17 amino acids. Germline CDR1 and CDR2: MDHEN and SYDVKM. The CDR3 loop is CASSPSSALGGTYEQCF. CDR3 in DNA: TGTGCCAGCAGTCCCTCATCGGCTCTCGGCGGTACCTACGAGCAGTGCTTC.

This clonotype was observed a few times. One end of the junction varies from germline; a read error may be responsible. The CDR3 DNA sequence: TGTGCCAGTAGCTTGTTCCGGTCTCTAGCGGGATCAAGAACGTACAATGAGCAGTTCTTC. Its protein is CASSLFRSLAGSRTYNEQFF. The V call is TRBV11-2, the J call TRBJ2-1; 9 bases are a match to TRBD2. Germline V gives CDR1 SGHAT, CDR2 FQNNGV. The CDR3 extends over 20 amino acids.

This clonotype was picked up a small number of times. One end of the junction does not line up with germline, which may come from a read error. V usage is TRBV10-2 and J usage is TRBJ2-5; a weak D match, TRBD1 (5 bases). Per germline, CDR1 WSHSY and CDR2 SAAADI. The CDR3 has 13 residues. The CDR3 DNA sequence: TGCGCCAGCAGCCCCAGGGCTCAAGGGACCCAGTACTTC. Its protein product is CASSPRAQGTQYF.

Regarding this clonotype: The junction departs from germline at one end; a sequencing error may be responsible. V gene TRBV20-1 combines with J gene TRBJ2-1; 9 positions agree with TRBD2. The V gene's germline CDR1 is DFQATT and CDR2 SNEGSKA (reference sequence). This CDR3 contains 14 residues. CDR3 sequence: CCAQPGLAGREQFF. DNA of the CDR3: TGCTGTGCCCAACCAGGGCTAGCGGGACGTGAGCAGTTCTTC.

With regard to this clonotype: As the CDR3 is not closed by the conserved phenylalanine or tryptophan, this likely results from a read error. The V gene is TRBV4-1, the J gene TRBJ1-2; no definite D call. The CDR3 is 13 residues long. The germline CDR1 and CDR2 sequences are MGHRA and YSYEKL. DNA of the CDR3: TGCGCCAGCACCCAAGAGTTCTTTGATGGCTACACCATC. Its translation: CASTQEFFDGYTI.